The present TCR beta chain was sequenced within a study of control samples from healthy donors and cancer patients (dated by TCRdb to 2018 to 2020). On this clone itself: What this receptor recognizes is not known. No quality values exist for individual bases; no much larger clone is one base distant.

Library preparation was by the immunoSEQ multiplex PCR assay. TCRdb provides this immuneACCESS table in a form limited to in-frame rearrangements. Some clones are lacking; in checked studies, under half of them reflect an unresolved V gene, and why the rest are absent is not known. The sample data list about 18,000 clones, and roughly 80% of these were observed just once. Clones ranked in the top ten supply about 31% of the sample. Sequences SEHNR (CDR1) and FQNEAQ (CDR2) are obtained from the germline V gene (reference sequence). The CDR3 contains 13 residues, cysteine and phenylalanine counted. Kept here is only the CDR3 DNA, which spans 39 bases and is read in frame from base 1. Cut back by 5 bases and 9 bases, the V and J ends lie 14 bases apart.

The sequence derives from a woman in her seventies with lung cancer. The V and J segments used are TRBV7-9 and TRBJ1-5; possibly the D gene is TRBD1, per 6 matching bases. Sample: PBMCs. The CDR3 in this case is CASSGGAGAPQHF. The DNA reads TGTGCCAGCAGCGGGGGGGCAGGTGCGCCCCAGCATTTT.